The present TCR beta chain was sequenced within a study of T cell responses to AZD1222 COVID-19 vaccine. Generated by immunoSEQ multiplex PCR, the TCRdb table keeps only in-frame clones and is missing some. Of about 200,000 clones listed, 85% to 95% were seen once; the top ten hold approximately 1.3%. Concerning this clone: Its antigen is not identified.

General study results and limits: Donors in the cohort were predominantly white British and more often female, and clonal diversity was possibly underestimated.

This clonotype was sampled from an adult in good health. The sequences come from peripheral blood, collected on day 0 of AZD1222 vaccination.

As DNA, the CDR3 is TGTGCCAGCAGTGAATTCGGGCAGGGAAATCAGCCCCAGCATTTT. It encodes CASSEFGQGNQPQHF. The chain has TRBV2 and TRBJ1-5, with D possibly being TRBD1 (5 bases). Germline-derived CDR1 and CDR2 are SNHLY and FYNNEI. V dropped 2 bases and J dropped 4 bases, with 12 bases sitting between them. CDR3 length: 15 amino acids.